This T cell receptor beta chain was recorded in a study of neoadjuvant anti-PD-1 for oral cavity cancer. General study findings and limits: With a few patients per group, TCR findings need larger cohorts. Expansion of preexisting intratumoral clones was suggested to aid response.

Regarding time point: after neoadjuvant nivolumab, at surgical resection. This clone was found many times. The antigen remains undetermined. TCRdb's copy holds only in-frame clones and misses some; the assay was immunoSEQ multiplex PCR. The profile covers around 25,000 clones, with 27% appearing a single time and about 17% taken by the ten largest. The sequence came from a person aged 35 to 85 with oral cavity squamous cell carcinoma. Here the sequenced sample was tumor tissue, taken after nivolumab (anti-PD-1) treatment.

This CDR3 is CASSLGGYASNQPQHF. In DNA form, the CDR3 reads TGTGCCAGCAGCTTAGGGGGGTATGCAAGCAATCAGCCCCAGCATTTT. The V call is TRBV11-2, the J call TRBJ1-5, with TRBD1 as a possible D gene (5 bases). Germline loops: CDR1 SGHAT, CDR2 FQNNGV. Between the trimmed V and J ends, which lost 1 base and 1 base, there was a span of 11 bases. There are 16 residues in the CDR3.